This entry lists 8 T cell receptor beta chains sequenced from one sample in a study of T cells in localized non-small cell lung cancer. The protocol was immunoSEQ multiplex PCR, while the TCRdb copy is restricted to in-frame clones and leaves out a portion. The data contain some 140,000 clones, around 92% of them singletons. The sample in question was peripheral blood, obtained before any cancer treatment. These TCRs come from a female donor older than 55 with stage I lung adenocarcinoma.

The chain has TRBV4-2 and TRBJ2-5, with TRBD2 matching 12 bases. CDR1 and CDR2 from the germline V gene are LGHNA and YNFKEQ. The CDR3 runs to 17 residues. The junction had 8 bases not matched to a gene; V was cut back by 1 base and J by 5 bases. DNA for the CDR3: TGTGCCAGCAGCCAAGTGGCTAGCGGGAGGGCCGGGGAGACCCAGTACTTC. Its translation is CASSQVASGRAGETQYF.

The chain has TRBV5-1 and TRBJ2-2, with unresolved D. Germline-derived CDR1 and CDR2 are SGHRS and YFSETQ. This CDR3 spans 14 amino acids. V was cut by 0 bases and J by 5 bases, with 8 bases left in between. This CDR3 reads CASSLDQPTGELFF. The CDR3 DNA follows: TGCGCCAGCAGCTTGGACCAGCCGACCGGGGAGCTGTTTTTT.

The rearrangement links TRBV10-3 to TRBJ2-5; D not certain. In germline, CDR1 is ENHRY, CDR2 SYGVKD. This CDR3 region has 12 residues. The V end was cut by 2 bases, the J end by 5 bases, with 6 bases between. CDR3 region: CAISEEVETQYF. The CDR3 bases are TGTGCCATCAGTGAGGAAGTGGAGACCCAGTACTTC.

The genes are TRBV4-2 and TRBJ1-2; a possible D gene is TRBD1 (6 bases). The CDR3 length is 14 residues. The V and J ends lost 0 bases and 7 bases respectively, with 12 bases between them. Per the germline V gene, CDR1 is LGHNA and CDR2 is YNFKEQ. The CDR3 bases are TGTGCCAGCAGCCAAGAGGTGACAGGCGGTGGCTACACCTTC. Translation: CASSQEVTGGGYTF.

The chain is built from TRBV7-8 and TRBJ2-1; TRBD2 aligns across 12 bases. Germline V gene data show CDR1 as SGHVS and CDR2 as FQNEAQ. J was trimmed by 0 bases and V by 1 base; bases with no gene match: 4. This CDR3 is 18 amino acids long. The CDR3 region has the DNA TGTGCCAGCAGCTTAGGACTAGCGGGGGAAAGCTCCTACAATGAGCAGTTCTTC. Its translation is CASSLGLAGESSYNEQFF.

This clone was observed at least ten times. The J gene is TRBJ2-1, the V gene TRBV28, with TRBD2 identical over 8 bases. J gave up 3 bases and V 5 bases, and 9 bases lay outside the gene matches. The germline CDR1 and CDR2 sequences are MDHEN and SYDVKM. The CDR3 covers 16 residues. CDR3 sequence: CASSTLAGGFYNEQFF. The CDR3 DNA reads TGTGCCAGCAGTACCCTGGCGGGAGGATTCTACAATGAGCAGTTCTTC.

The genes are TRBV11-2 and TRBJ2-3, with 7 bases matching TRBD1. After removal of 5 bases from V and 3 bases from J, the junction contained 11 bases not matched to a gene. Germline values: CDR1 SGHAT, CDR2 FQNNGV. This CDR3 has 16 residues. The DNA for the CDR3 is TGTGCCAGCAGCGCCCAACCGGGACAGATGACAGATACGCAGTATTTT. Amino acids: CASSAQPGQMTDTQYF.

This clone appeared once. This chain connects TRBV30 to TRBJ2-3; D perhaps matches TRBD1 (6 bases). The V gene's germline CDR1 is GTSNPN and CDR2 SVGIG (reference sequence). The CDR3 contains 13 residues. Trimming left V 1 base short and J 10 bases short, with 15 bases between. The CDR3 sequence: CAWSGHWGLPQYF. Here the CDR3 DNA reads TGTGCCTGGAGTGGGCATTGGGGGCTACCGCAGTATTTT.